Presented here are 7 T cell receptor beta chains from one specimen sequenced in a study of Graves' ophthalmopathy and Graves' hyperthyroidism. Amplification from RNA transcripts yielded the TCR beta CDR3 regions. Following a first-round RT-PCR that used HTBI primers, a second-round multiplex PCR was carried out. TCRdb reprocessed the multiplex PCR reads via MiXCR and lists one record per CDR3 protein. This sample has about half a million distinct CDR3 sequences, with around an eighth found just once. Material: blood. The receptors shown here come from a woman aged 30 to 39 with Graves' ophthalmopathy.

The chain joins TRBV19 to TRBJ1-1; tentatively, D is TRBD1 (6 bases). The CDR3 runs 18 residues. The germline V gene encodes CDR1 LNHDA and CDR2 SQIVND (reference sequence). V lost 4 bases and J lost 0, with 21 bases in between. CDR3 region: CASSTPFGGWGMNTEAFF. The CDR3 DNA reads TGTGCCAGTAGTACCCCCTTTGGGGGCTGGGGCATGAACACTGAAGCTTTCTTT.

This clonotype was counted ten times or more. The chain uses TRBV13 and TRBJ1-1; D not resolved. The CDR3 loop spans 14 amino acids. Germline assignment: CDR1 PRHDT and CDR2 FYEKMQ (reference sequence). The ends were cut back, 1 base at V and 2 bases at J, with 8 bases in the middle. CDR3 sequence (DNA): TGTGCCAGCAGCTTAGTTAGCAGCAACACTGAAGCTTTCTTT. It translates to CASSLVSSNTEAFF.

As regards this clonotype: This may arise from a read error, as a much more abundant clone is one base away. The rearrangement uses TRBV12-3 or TRBV12-4 and TRBJ2-4; maybe TRBD1 (6 bases). The V end lost 3 bases, the J end lost 1 base, and 16 bases lay between the germline ends. The CDR3 contains 17 residues. This chain's CDR3 is CASSLVRAGVAKNIQYF. The CDR3 DNA reads as TGTGCCAGCAGTTTGGTTCGGGCAGGGGTGGCCAAAAACATTCAGTACTTC.

The CDR3 sequence is CASRNTRQGDYGYTF. CDR3 DNA: TGTGCCAGCAGGAACACTCGACAGGGGGACTATGGCTACACCTTC. The rearrangement joins TRBV12-3 or TRBV12-4 to TRBJ1-2, with 9 bases fitting TRBD1. V dropped 6 bases and J dropped 3; count of bases not matched to a gene: 8. This CDR3 contains 15 residues.

This clonotype was observed at least ten times. The chain carries TRBV9 and TRBJ1-1, with D maybe TRBD1 (5 bases). With 0 bases removed from V and 2 bases from J, the gap between germline ends came to 14 bases. CDR3 length equals 16 residues. Germline CDR1 SGDLS, CDR2 YYNGEE. The DNA of the CDR3 is TGTGCCAGCAGCGTAGGGAATACGGGGCGAAACACTGAAGCTTTCTTT. Amino acids: CASSVGNTGRNTEAFF. The entire variable domain, with the rest obtained from reference TRBV9 and TRBJ1-1, is as follows: DSGVTQTPKHLITATGQRVTLRCSPRSGDLSVYWYQQSLDQGLQFLIQYYNGEERAKGNILERFSAQQFPDLHSELNLSSLELGDSALYFCASSVGNTGRNTEAFFGQGTRLTVV.

This clonotype was found a few times. Here the CDR3 DNA reads TGTGCCAGCAGCGTAGCTGGACCCGGGGAGCTGTTTTTT. Encoded protein: CASSVAGPGELFF. V and J are TRBV9 and TRBJ2-2; D is undetermined. This CDR3 comprises 13 residues. Germline values: CDR1 SGDLS, CDR2 YYNGEE. V was trimmed by 0 bases and J by 6 bases, leaving 6 bases between them.

This clonotype was picked up many times. The CDR3 reads CASSQGYGWNYGYTF. CDR3 nucleotide sequence: TGTGCCAGCAGCCAAGGATATGGCTGGAACTATGGCTACACCTTC. The chain recombines TRBV14 with TRBJ1-2, with D unclear. V shed 1 base and J shed 2 bases, with 11 bases lying between them. The germline CDR1 and CDR2 sequences are SGHDN and FVKESK. The CDR3 loop spans 15 amino acids.